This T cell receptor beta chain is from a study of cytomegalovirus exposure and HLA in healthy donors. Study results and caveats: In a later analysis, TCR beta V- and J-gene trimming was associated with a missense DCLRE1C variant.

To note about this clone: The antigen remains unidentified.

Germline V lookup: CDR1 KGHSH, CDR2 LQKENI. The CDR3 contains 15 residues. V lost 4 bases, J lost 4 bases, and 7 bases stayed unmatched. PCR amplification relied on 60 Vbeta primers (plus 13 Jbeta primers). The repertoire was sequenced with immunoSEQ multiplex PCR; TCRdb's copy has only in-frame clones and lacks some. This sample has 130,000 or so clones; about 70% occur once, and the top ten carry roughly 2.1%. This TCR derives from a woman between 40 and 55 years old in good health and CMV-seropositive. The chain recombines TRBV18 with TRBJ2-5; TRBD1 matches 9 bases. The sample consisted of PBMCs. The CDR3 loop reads CASSLPTGGRETQYF. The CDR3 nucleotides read TGTGCCAGCTCACTGCCGACAGGGGGTAGAGAGACCCAGTACTTC.